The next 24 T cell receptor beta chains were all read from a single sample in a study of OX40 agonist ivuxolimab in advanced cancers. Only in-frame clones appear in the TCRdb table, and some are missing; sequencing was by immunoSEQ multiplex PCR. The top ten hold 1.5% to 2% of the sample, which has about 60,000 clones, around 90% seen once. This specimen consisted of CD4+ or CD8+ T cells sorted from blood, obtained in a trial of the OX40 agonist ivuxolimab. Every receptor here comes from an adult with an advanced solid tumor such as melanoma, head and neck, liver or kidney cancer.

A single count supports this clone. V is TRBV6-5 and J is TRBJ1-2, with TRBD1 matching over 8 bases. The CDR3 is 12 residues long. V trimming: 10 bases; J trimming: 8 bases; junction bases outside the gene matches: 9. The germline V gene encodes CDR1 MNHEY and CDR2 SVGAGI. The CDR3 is CATQDDRGGYTF. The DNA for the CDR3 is TGTGCCACCCAAGATGACAGGGGCGGCTACACCTTC.

CDR3 nucleotide sequence: TGTGCCAGCAGCCCAATGGGGGGGGCGACTGAAGCTTTCTTT. Its protein product is CASSPMGGATEAFF. The chain couples TRBV7-8 to TRBJ1-1; D may be TRBD1 (6 bases). This CDR3 contains 14 residues. The V end was cut by 5 bases, the J end by 5 bases, with 15 bases between. Germline loops: CDR1 SGHVS, CDR2 FQNEAQ.

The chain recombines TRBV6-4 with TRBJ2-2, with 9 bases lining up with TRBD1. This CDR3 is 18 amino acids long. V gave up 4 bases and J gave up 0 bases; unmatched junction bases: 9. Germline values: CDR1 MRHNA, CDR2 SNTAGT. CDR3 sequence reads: CASSAKITGGPNTGELFF. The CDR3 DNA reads TGTGCCAGCAGTGCTAAAATTACAGGGGGCCCGAACACCGGGGAGCTGTTTTTT.

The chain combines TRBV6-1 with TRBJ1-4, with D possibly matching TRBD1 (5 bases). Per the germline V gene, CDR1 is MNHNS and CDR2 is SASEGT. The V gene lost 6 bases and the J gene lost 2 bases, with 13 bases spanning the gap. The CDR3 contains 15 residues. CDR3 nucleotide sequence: TGTGCCAGCAGCCAGCCGGGGCCGACTAATGAAAAACTGTTTTTT. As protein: CASSQPGPTNEKLFF.

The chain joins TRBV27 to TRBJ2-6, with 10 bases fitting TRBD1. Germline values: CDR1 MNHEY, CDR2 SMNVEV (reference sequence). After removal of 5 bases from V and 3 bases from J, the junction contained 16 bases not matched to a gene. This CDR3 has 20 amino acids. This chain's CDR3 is CASSPGIRAGQGFGANVLTF. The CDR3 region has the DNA TGTGCCAGCAGTCCCGGGATAAGGGCGGGACAGGGGTTTGGGGCCAACGTCCTGACTTTC.

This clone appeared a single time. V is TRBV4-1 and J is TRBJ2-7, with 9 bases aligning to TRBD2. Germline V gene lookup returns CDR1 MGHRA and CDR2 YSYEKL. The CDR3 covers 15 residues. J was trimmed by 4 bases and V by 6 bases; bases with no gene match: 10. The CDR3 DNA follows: TGCGCCAGCAGTCCTCTAGCGGGGACATTTTACGAGCAGTACTTC. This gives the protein CASSPLAGTFYEQYF.

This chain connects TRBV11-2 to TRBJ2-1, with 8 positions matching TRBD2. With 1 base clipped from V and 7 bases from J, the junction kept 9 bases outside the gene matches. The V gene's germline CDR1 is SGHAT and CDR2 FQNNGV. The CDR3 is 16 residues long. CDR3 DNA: TGTGCCAGCAGCTTAGCGGGGTGGGGACTAGGAAATGAGCAGTTCTTC. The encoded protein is CASSLAGWGLGNEQFF.

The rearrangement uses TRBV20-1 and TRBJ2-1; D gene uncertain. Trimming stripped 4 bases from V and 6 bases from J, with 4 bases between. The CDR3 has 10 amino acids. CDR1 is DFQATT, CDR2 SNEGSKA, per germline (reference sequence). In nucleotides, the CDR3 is TGCAGTGCTATCAGCAATGAGCAGTTCTTC. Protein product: CSAISNEQFF.

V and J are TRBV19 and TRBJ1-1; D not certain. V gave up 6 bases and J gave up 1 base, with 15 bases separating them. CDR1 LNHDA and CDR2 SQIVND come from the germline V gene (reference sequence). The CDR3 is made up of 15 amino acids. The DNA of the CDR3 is TGTGCCAGTAGATCAAGGGAGCCGGCGAACACTGAAGCTTTCTTT. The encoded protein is CASRSREPANTEAFF.

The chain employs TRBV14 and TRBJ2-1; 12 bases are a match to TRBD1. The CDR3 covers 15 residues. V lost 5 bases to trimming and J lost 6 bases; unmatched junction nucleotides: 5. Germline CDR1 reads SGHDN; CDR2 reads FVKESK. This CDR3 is CASSAGQGAGNEQFF. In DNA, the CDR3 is TGTGCCAGCAGCGCGGGACAGGGGGCGGGCAATGAGCAGTTCTTC.

This CDR3 reads CASRKTGGATDTQYF. For the CDR3, the DNA is TGTGCCAGCAGGAAGACAGGGGGCGCGACAGATACGCAGTATTTT. The chain joins TRBV6-5 to TRBJ2-3; 10 bases fit TRBD1. Germline V gene sequence: CDR1 MNHEY, CDR2 SVGAGI. The CDR3 is made up of 15 amino acids. J was trimmed by 3 bases and V by 6 bases; bases with no gene match: 6.

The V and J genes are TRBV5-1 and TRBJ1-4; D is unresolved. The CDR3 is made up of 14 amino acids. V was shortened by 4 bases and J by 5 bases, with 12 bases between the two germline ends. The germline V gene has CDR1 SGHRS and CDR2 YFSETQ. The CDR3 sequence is CASSPGMGNEKLFF. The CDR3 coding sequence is TGCGCCAGCAGCCCCGGGATGGGGAATGAAAAACTGTTTTTT.

The CDR3, as DNA: TGTGCCAGCAGCTTTACCGAGGGACTAGCGGGAAGGGCAGATACGCAGTATTTT. It encodes CASSFTEGLAGRADTQYF. The rearrangement joins TRBV5-6 to TRBJ2-3; TRBD2 aligns across 13 bases. CDR1 is SGHDT and CDR2 is YYEEEE in the germline V gene. The V and J ends lost 2 bases and 4 bases, in that order; junction bases with no gene match: 10. This CDR3 spans 18 amino acids.

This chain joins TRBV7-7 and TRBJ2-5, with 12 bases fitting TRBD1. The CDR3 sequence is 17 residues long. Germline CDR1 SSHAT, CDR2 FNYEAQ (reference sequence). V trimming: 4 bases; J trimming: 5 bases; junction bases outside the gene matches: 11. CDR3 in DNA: TGTGCCAGCAGCTCTAGACCGGGACAGGGGGCTCATGAGACCCAGTACTTC. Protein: CASSSRPGQGAHETQYF.

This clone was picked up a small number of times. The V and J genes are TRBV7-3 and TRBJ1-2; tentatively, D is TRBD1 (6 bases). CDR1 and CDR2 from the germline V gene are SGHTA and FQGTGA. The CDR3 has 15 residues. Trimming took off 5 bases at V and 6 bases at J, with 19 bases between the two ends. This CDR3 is CASSVTGSFSDGYTF. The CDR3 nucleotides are TGTGCCAGCAGCGTGACAGGTTCCTTCTCCGATGGCTACACCTTC.

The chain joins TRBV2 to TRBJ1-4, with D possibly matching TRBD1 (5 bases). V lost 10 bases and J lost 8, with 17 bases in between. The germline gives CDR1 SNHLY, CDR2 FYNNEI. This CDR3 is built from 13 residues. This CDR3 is CATGTDVGEKLFF. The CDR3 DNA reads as TGTGCCACCGGGACGGACGTTGGAGAAAAACTGTTTTTT.

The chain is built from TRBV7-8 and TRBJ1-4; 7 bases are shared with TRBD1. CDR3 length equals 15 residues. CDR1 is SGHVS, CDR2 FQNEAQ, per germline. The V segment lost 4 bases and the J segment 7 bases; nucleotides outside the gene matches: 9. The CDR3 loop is CASSWYETGTEKLFF. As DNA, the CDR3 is TGTGCCAGCAGCTGGTATGAGACAGGGACTGAAAAACTGTTTTTT. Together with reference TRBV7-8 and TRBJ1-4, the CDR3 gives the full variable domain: GAGVSQSPRYKVAKRGQDVALRCDPISGHVSLFWYQQALGQGPEFLTYFQNEAQLDKSGLPSDRFFAERPEGSVSTLKIQRTQQEDSAVYLCASSWYETGTEKLFFGSGTQLSVL.

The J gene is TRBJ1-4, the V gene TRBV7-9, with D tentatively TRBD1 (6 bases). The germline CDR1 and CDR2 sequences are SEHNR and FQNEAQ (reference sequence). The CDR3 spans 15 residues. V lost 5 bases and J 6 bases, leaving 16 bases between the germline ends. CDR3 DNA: TGTGCCAGCAGCCCAACCGGGACACGGGATGAAAAACTGTTTTTT. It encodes CASSPTGTRDEKLFF.

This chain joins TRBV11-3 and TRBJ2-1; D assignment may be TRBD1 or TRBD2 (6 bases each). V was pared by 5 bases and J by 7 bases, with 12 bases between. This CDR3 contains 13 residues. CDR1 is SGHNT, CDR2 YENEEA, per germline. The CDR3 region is CASSPGAANEQFF. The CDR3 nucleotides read TGTGCCAGCAGCCCGGGGGCTGCGAATGAGCAGTTCTTC.

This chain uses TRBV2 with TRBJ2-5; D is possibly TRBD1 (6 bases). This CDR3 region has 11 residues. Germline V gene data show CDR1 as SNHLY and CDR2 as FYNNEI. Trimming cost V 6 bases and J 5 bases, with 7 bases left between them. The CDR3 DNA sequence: TGTGCCAGCAGCACAGGGGAGACCCAGTACTTC. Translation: CASSTGETQYF.

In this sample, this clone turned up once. The CDR3 spells CADVRETQYF. CDR3 nucleotides: TGTGCCGACGTACGGGAGACCCAGTACTTC. The chain is built from TRBV6-1 and TRBJ2-5; no definite D call. Germline loops: CDR1 MNHNS, CDR2 SASEGT. The CDR3 length is 10 residues. V lost 11 bases and J 5 bases, leaving 9 bases between the germline ends.

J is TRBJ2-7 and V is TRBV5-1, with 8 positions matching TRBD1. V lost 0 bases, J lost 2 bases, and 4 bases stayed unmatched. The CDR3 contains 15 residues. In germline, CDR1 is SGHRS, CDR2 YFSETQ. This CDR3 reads CASSLAGQGTYEQYF. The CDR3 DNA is TGCGCCAGCAGCTTGGCCGGACAGGGTACCTACGAGCAGTACTTC.

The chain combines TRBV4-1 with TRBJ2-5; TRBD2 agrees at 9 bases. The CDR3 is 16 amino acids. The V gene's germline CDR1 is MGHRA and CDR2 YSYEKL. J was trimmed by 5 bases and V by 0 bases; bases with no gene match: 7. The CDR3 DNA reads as TGCGCCAGCAGCCAAGAGGAGCGGGGGGTCTTGGAGACCCAGTACTTC. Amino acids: CASSQEERGVLETQYF.

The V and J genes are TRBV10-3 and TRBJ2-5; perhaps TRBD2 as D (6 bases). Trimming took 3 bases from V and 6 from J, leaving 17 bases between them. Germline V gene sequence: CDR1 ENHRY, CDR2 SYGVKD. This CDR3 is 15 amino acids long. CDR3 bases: TGTGCCATCAGTGACCTCGGCGGGATCGGAAAGACCCAGTACTTC. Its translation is CAISDLGGIGKTQYF.